These 31 T cell receptor beta chains were sequenced from one sample in a study of blood T cell repertoires in COVID-19. The repertoire was sequenced with immunoSEQ multiplex PCR; TCRdb's copy has only in-frame clones and lacks some. Among approximately 84,000 clones, roughly 90% were seen once, and the ten largest hold around 1.5%. Sequencing was done on a sample of peripheral blood. The receptors derive from a human donor with active COVID-19. The donor label of this sample is uncertain.

This chain connects TRBV24-1 to TRBJ1-5, with D possibly being TRBD1 (6 bases). Germline lookup yields CDR1 KGHDR and CDR2 SFDVKD. The V end lost 9 bases, the J end lost 6 bases, and 20 bases lay between the germline ends. This CDR3 is built from 15 residues. CDR3 amino acids: CATSPGAGVGQPQHF. In DNA form, the CDR3 reads TGTGCCACCTCCCCCGGGGCAGGGGTCGGTCAGCCCCAGCATTTT.

The V and J genes are TRBV18 and TRBJ1-6, with 9 bases lining up with TRBD1. Germline V lookup: CDR1 KGHSH, CDR2 LQKENI. The CDR3 has 15 amino acids. V dropped 3 bases and J dropped 9; count of bases not matched to a gene: 6. CDR3 region: CASSPMGQGGSPLHF. CDR3 bases: TGTGCCAGCTCACCTATGGGACAGGGCGGTTCACCCCTCCACTTT.

The chain uses TRBV7-3 and TRBJ1-1; TRBD1 aligns across 7 bases. This CDR3 contains 14 residues. Germline assignment: CDR1 SGHTA and CDR2 FQGTGA. Losses at the gene ends were 5 bases for V and 2 bases for J; bases not matched to a gene: 5. CDR3 in DNA: TGTGCCAGCAGCCTTCGGGACAGAAACACTGAAGCTTTCTTT. Its protein product is CASSLRDRNTEAFF.

This sequence joins TRBV9 and TRBJ2-5; possibly TRBD2 for D (5 bases). The CDR3 loop spans 14 amino acids. The germline CDR1 and CDR2 sequences are SGDLS and YYNGEE. The V end was cut by 4 bases, the J end by 5 bases, with 15 bases between. The CDR3 here is CASSPPGGWETQYF. CDR3 sequence (DNA): TGTGCCAGCAGCCCCCCGGGCGGGTGGGAGACCCAGTACTTC. The complete variable domain, with remaining parts taken from reference TRBV9 and TRBJ2-5, reads DSGVTQTPKHLITATGQRVTLRCSPRSGDLSVYWYQQSLDQGLQFLIQYYNGEERAKGNILERFSAQQFPDLHSELNLSSLELGDSALYFCASSPPGGWETQYFGPGTRLLVL.

V and J are TRBV7-2 and TRBJ2-1; tentatively, D is TRBD1 (5 bases). There are 13 residues in the CDR3. The V gene lost 3 bases and the J gene lost 7 bases, with 10 bases spanning the gap. CDR1 SGHTA and CDR2 FQGNSA come from the germline V gene. The CDR3 DNA follows: TGTGCCAGCAGCTTGAGACAGATAAATGAGCAGTTCTTC. Its translation is CASSLRQINEQFF.

The gene calls are TRBV7-9 and TRBJ2-5; maybe TRBD1 (5 bases). V lost 5 bases to trimming and J lost 4 bases, with 20 bases between them. CDR1 is SEHNR and CDR2 is FQNEAQ in the germline V gene (reference sequence). The CDR3 is 16 residues long. In DNA form, the CDR3 reads TGTGCCAGCAGCCCCCGGCAGGGCAGGGCCATAGAGACCCAGTACTTC. Translation gives CASSPRQGRAIETQYF. The full variable domain, completed using reference TRBV7-9 and TRBJ2-5, is DTGVSQNPRHKITKRGQNVTFRCDPISEHNRLYWYRQTLGQGPEFLTYFQNEAQLEKSRLLSDRFSAERPKGSFSTLEIQRTEQGDSAMYLCASSPRQGRAIETQYFGPGTRLLVL.

The chain is built from TRBV11-2 and TRBJ1-6; possible D gene TRBD1, 5 bases. The CDR3 consists of 18 residues. The V end was cut by 4 bases, the J end by 6 bases, with 22 bases between. Looked up from germline, CDR1 is SGHAT and CDR2 is FQNNGV. Written as DNA, the CDR3 is TGTGCCAGCAGCTCGGACATGAAGGAGCCCCCAGGTAATTCACCCCTCCACTTT. This encodes CASSSDMKEPPGNSPLHF. Complete variable domain (other parts from reference TRBV11-2 and TRBJ1-6): EAGVAQSPRYKIIEKRQSVAFWCNPISGHATLYWYQQILGQGPKLLIQFQNNGVVDDSQLPKDRFSAERLKGVDSTLKIQPAKLEDSAVYLCASSSDMKEPPGNSPLHFGNGTRLTVT.

The chain joins TRBV28 to TRBJ1-2, with 9 bases aligning to TRBD1. V was pared by 2 bases and J by 8 bases, with 9 bases of the junction left unmatched. CDR1 is MDHEN and CDR2 is SYDVKM in the germline V gene. The CDR3 contains 15 residues. CDR3 sequence (DNA): TGTGCCAGCAGTTTAAAGTACAGGGGGCAGGACGGCTACACCTTC. Translated: CASSLKYRGQDGYTF.

The V call is TRBV3-1 (or the pseudogene TRBV3-2), the J call TRBJ2-7, with 8 bases that match TRBD2. Germline V CDR1 and CDR2: LGHDT, YNNKEL (reference sequence). Germline trimming cut 1 base from V and 1 base from J; bases unmatched to any gene: 3. The CDR3 is made up of 15 amino acids. CDR3 bases: TGTGCCAGCAGCCAAGGGACTAGCTCTTCCTACGAGCAGTACTTC. Its protein is CASSQGTSSSYEQYF.

The chain couples TRBV6-1 to TRBJ1-5; D is uncertain. Germline V gene lookup returns CDR1 MNHNS and CDR2 SASEGT. The CDR3 contains 15 residues. V lost 3 bases and J 0 bases, leaving 9 bases between the germline ends. CDR3 amino acids: CASSEGRYSNQPQHF. The CDR3, as DNA: TGTGCCAGCAGTGAGGGCAGGTATAGCAATCAGCCCCAGCATTTT.

The CDR3 is CASSTSGTLNYGYTF. The CDR3 DNA follows: TGTGCCAGTAGTACATCCGGGACTCTCAACTATGGCTACACCTTC. The gene calls are TRBV19 and TRBJ1-2, with D tentatively TRBD1 (5 bases). The germline gives CDR1 LNHDA, CDR2 SQIVND (reference sequence). V was trimmed by 4 bases and J by 2 bases, leaving 14 bases between them. The CDR3 runs 15 residues.

The J gene is TRBJ1-5, the V gene TRBV3-1 (or the pseudogene TRBV3-2); D unresolved. This CDR3 is 13 amino acids long. Germline values: CDR1 LGHDT, CDR2 YNNKEL (reference sequence). Trimming shortened V by 4 bases and J by 4 bases, and 8 bases separated the two germline ends. The CDR3 coding sequence is TGTGCCAGCAGCCCAACAGTTAATCAGCCCCAGCATTTT. It encodes CASSPTVNQPQHF.

V gene TRBV6-5 combines with J gene TRBJ2-2; possibly TRBD1 for D (6 bases). CDR3 size: 15 residues. V was trimmed by 6 bases and J by 3 bases, leaving 14 bases between them. The germline V gene encodes CDR1 MNHEY and CDR2 SVGAGI. The CDR3 protein is CASRLNRDHTGELFF. The CDR3 nucleotides are TGTGCCAGCAGATTAAACAGGGATCACACCGGGGAGCTGTTTTTT.

The chain couples TRBV28 to TRBJ2-3, with D possibly matching TRBD1 (6 bases). CDR1 and CDR2 from the germline V gene are MDHEN and SYDVKM. Trimming took off 4 bases at V and 2 bases at J, with 37 bases between the two ends. CDR3 length: 23 amino acids. DNA of the CDR3: TGTGCCAGCAGTTCCTACAGGGTACTAAACGCAGAAGAGCTCCCCGGAGTCACAGATACGCAGTATTTT. Residues: CASSSYRVLNAEELPGVTDTQYF.

About this clone itself: The same CDR3 can be traced to other DNA sequences in this sample. The chain is built from TRBV4-3 and TRBJ1-3, with 7 bases matching TRBD1. Germline V gene lookup returns CDR1 LGHNA and CDR2 YSLEER. J was trimmed by 0 bases and V by 0 bases; bases with no gene match: 2. The CDR3 sequence is 16 residues long. CDR3 coding DNA: TGCGCCAGCAGCCAAGACAGGGGGAACTCTGGAAACACCATATATTTT. It encodes CASSQDRGNSGNTIYF.

The V call is TRBV5-1, the J call TRBJ1-6; 7 bases map to TRBD1. With V trimmed by 4 bases and J by 5 bases, 9 bases remained unmatched. The CDR3 runs to 16 residues. Germline-derived CDR1 and CDR2 are SGHRS and YFSETQ. CDR3 region: CASSPETGTNNSPLHF. The CDR3 region has the DNA TGCGCCAGCAGCCCTGAGACAGGGACAAATAATTCACCCCTCCACTTT.

V gene TRBV2 combines with J gene TRBJ1-2, with D perhaps TRBD1 (6 bases). The V end was cut by 6 bases, the J end by 1 base, with 12 bases between. This CDR3 has 14 residues. CDR1 SNHLY and CDR2 FYNNEI come from the germline V gene. CDR3 amino acids: CASSGQGYNYGYTF. The CDR3 nucleotides are TGTGCCAGCAGCGGGCAGGGGTATAACTATGGCTACACCTTC. Complete variable domain (other parts from reference TRBV2 and TRBJ1-2): EPEVTQTPSHQVTQMGQEVILRCVPISNHLYFYWYRQILGQKVEFLVSFYNNEISEKSEIFDDQFSVERPDGSNFTLKIRSTKLEDSAMYFCASSGQGYNYGYTFGSGTRLTVV.

In this sample, this clone turned up once. The genes are TRBV4-3 and TRBJ2-3, with D unclear. V lost 1 base to trimming and J lost 3 bases, with 11 bases between them. The CDR3 totals 15 residues. Germline V CDR1 and CDR2: LGHNA, YSLEER. This CDR3 is CASSQALRLTDTQYF. The CDR3 coding sequence is TGCGCCAGCAGCCAAGCCCTACGATTAACAGATACGCAGTATTTT.

V is TRBV5-5 and J is TRBJ2-3; 7 bases align to TRBD1. V gave up 3 bases and J gave up 0 bases; unmatched junction bases: 4. The CDR3 spans 15 residues. Germline V gene lookup returns CDR1 SGHKS and CDR2 YYEKEE (reference sequence). This chain's CDR3 is CASSSVRGSTDTQYF. DNA of the CDR3: TGTGCCAGCAGCTCAGTCAGGGGGAGCACAGATACGCAGTATTTT.

The chain is built from TRBV6-2 or TRBV6-3 and TRBJ1-2, with 7 bases matching TRBD1. Trimming removed 5 bases from V and 0 bases from J; junction bases left unmatched: 6. The CDR3 runs 15 residues. CDR1 MNHEY and CDR2 SVGEGT come from the germline V gene. This chain's CDR3 is CASSNPGTANYGYTF. CDR3 nucleotides: TGTGCCAGCAGTAACCCCGGGACAGCTAACTATGGCTACACCTTC.

J is TRBJ2-7 and V is TRBV2; D is undetermined. Between the trimmed V and J ends, which lost 6 bases and 1 base, there was a span of 22 bases. Germline CDR1 is SNHLY and CDR2 is FYNNEI. The CDR3 runs 17 residues. The CDR3 sequence is CASSRISHGKTSYEQYF. The CDR3, as DNA: TGTGCCAGCAGCCGAATTTCGCACGGCAAGACTTCCTACGAGCAGTACTTC.

The CDR3 DNA sequence: TGTGCCTGGAGTGGTAGCCGGGAGGGAGTGGGCATATATTTT. It is translated as CAWSGSREGVGIYF. This chain connects TRBV30 to TRBJ1-3; unclear D gene. The V end lost 1 base, the J end lost 12 bases, and 19 bases lay between the germline ends. Germline CDR1 and CDR2: GTSNPN and SVGIG (reference sequence). This CDR3 contains 14 residues.

This clone has a single count. This rearrangement joins TRBV28 to TRBJ1-1, with TRBD1 matching 7 bases. The CDR3 runs to 14 residues. Germline CDR1 MDHEN, CDR2 SYDVKM. Germline trimming cut 2 bases from V and 5 bases from J; bases unmatched to any gene: 5. This chain's CDR3 is CASSLDRVRTEAFF. Here the CDR3 DNA reads TGTGCCAGCAGTTTAGACAGGGTGAGGACTGAAGCTTTCTTT.

This rearrangement joins TRBV6-2 or TRBV6-3 to TRBJ2-7; TRBD1 might be the D (6 bases). V gave up 5 bases and J gave up 3 bases, with 8 bases separating them. The CDR3 runs 12 residues. Germline assignment: CDR1 MNHEY and CDR2 SVGEGT. The CDR3 DNA sequence: TGTGCCAGCAGTAAACAGGGCTACGAGCAGTACTTC. This encodes CASSKQGYEQYF.

V is TRBV24-1 and J is TRBJ2-1, with D maybe TRBD1 (7 bases). The CDR3 runs to 13 residues. Trimming cost V 7 bases and J 9 bases, with 15 bases left between them. Germline V gene sequence: CDR1 KGHDR, CDR2 SFDVKD. The CDR3 loop reads CATSVLQGGEQFF. The CDR3 nucleotides read TGTGCCACCAGCGTCCTCCAGGGGGGTGAGCAGTTCTTC.

In DNA, the CDR3 is TGTGCCAGCAGCCAAGATCGGATCCGGGGCACTGAAGCTTTCTTT. Protein: CASSQDRIRGTEAFF. The V gene is TRBV14, the J gene TRBJ1-1; D remains unclear. The CDR3 length is 15 residues. Germline V CDR1 and CDR2: SGHDN, FVKESK. Deletions cut 0 bases from V and 4 bases from J, with 12 bases between.

V is TRBV27 and J is TRBJ2-7, with D possibly matching TRBD1 (6 bases). CDR3 length equals 16 residues. The V end lost 4 bases, the J end lost 0 bases, and 16 bases lay between the germline ends. Germline assignment: CDR1 MNHEY and CDR2 SMNVEV (reference sequence). In DNA form, the CDR3 reads TGTGCCAGCAGTTCAAACGACAGGACCTTCTCCTACGAGCAGTACTTC. Translated, it gives CASSSNDRTFSYEQYF.

This chain connects TRBV18 to TRBJ2-5; 8 bases agree with TRBD2. V lost 5 bases and J lost 4; bases outside the gene matches: 6. The CDR3 is made up of 14 amino acids. The germline V gene encodes CDR1 KGHSH and CDR2 LQKENI. CDR3 region: CASSEISGVETQYF. CDR3 nucleotide sequence: TGTGCCAGCTCAGAGATTAGCGGGGTAGAGACCCAGTACTTC.

The rearrangement joins TRBV18 to TRBJ1-1; no clear D. From germline, CDR1 is KGHSH and CDR2 LQKENI. Trimming left V 3 bases short and J 1 base short, with 6 bases between. CDR3 length: 13 residues. The CDR3 sequence: CASSPQANTEAFF. The DNA of the CDR3 is TGTGCCAGCTCACCGCAGGCGAACACTGAAGCTTTCTTT.

The V call is TRBV3-1 (or the pseudogene TRBV3-2), the J call TRBJ1-2; no reliable D call. The V end was cut by 3 bases, the J end by 3 bases, with 14 bases between. Germline V lookup: CDR1 LGHDT, CDR2 YNNKEL (reference sequence). CDR3 length: 15 amino acids. CDR3 in DNA: TGTGCCAGCAGCCAGGGCGTACAGTATTACTATGGCTACACCTTC. It codes for CASSQGVQYYYGYTF.

The chain joins TRBV15 to TRBJ1-5; the D gene is possibly TRBD1 (6 bases). The V and J ends lost 1 base and 3 bases respectively, with 16 bases between them. In germline, CDR1 is LNHNV, CDR2 YYDKDF (reference sequence). The CDR3 is made up of 17 amino acids. CDR3 sequence (DNA): TGTGCCACCAGCAGAGGGGGATGGGACATTCCCAATCAGCCCCAGCATTTT. Protein sequence: CATSRGGWDIPNQPQHF.